The 27 T cell receptor beta chains given below trace back to one sample, sequenced in a study of blood T cell repertoires in COVID-19. Only in-frame clones appear in the TCRdb table, and some are missing; sequencing was by immunoSEQ multiplex PCR. The sample includes roughly 310,000 clones, around 89% of them seen just once. The sequenced sample consisted of peripheral blood. Every receptor here comes from a woman between 45 and 65 years old with active or convalescent COVID-19.

This clone was counted a single time. The rearrangement joins TRBV30 to TRBJ1-2; D perhaps matches TRBD1 (5 bases). CDR3 size: 15 residues. Trimming removed 3 bases at V and 0 bases at J, with 14 bases between. Germline V gives CDR1 GTSNPN, CDR2 SVGIG (reference sequence). The CDR3 region is CAWRPGWAANYGYTF. In DNA, the CDR3 is TGTGCCTGGAGACCAGGGTGGGCCGCTAACTATGGCTACACCTTC.

The J gene is TRBJ2-7, the V gene TRBV6-2 or TRBV6-3; no firm D call. V was cut by 0 bases and J by 3 bases, with 3 bases left in between. The CDR3 consists of 12 residues. Germline V lookup: CDR1 MNHEY, CDR2 SVGEGT. The CDR3 DNA sequence: TGTGCCAGCAGTTACTCCGTCTACGAGCAGTACTTC. Translated: CASSYSVYEQYF.

The V and J genes are TRBV6-5 and TRBJ1-1; D is unclear. This CDR3 comprises 12 residues. Trimming removed 1 base at V and 2 bases at J, with 2 bases between. The germline gives CDR1 MNHEY, CDR2 SVGAGI. DNA for the CDR3: TGTGCCAGCAGTTACTTAAACACTGAAGCTTTCTTT. Amino acids: CASSYLNTEAFF.

J is TRBJ2-5 and V is TRBV11-2; D possibly corresponds to TRBD2 (5 bases). The germline V gene has CDR1 SGHAT and CDR2 FQNNGV. With 2 bases removed from V and 5 bases from J, the gap between germline ends came to 12 bases. The CDR3 spans 14 residues. CDR3 region: CASSLIRGRETQYF. The CDR3 DNA reads TGTGCCAGCAGCTTAATTCGGGGTCGGGAGACCCAGTACTTC.

The count of this clone is one. Other DNA sequences of this sample code for an identical CDR3. The chain links TRBV7-2 to TRBJ2-7; possible D gene TRBD1, 6 bases. The CDR3 totals 13 residues. Germline V lookup: CDR1 SGHTA, CDR2 FQGNSA. The ends were cut back, 3 bases at V and 3 bases at J, with 9 bases in the middle. CDR3 DNA: TGTGCCAGCAGCTTGAACAGGGACTACGAGCAGTACTTC. Translation: CASSLNRDYEQYF.

The chain links TRBV27 to TRBJ2-1, with 12 bases matching TRBD2. The CDR3 spans 16 residues. The V segment lost 6 bases and the J segment 5 bases; nucleotides outside the gene matches: 8. Germline lookup yields CDR1 MNHEY and CDR2 SMNVEV (reference sequence). The CDR3: CASSPLAGGPDNEQFF. CDR3 DNA sequence: TGTGCCAGCAGCCCCCTAGCGGGAGGGCCGGACAATGAGCAGTTCTTC.

This clone came up a few times. The rearrangement links TRBV6-6 to TRBJ2-6, with TRBD1 identical over 8 bases. The CDR3 has 15 amino acids. The V and J ends lost 5 bases and 4 bases, in that order; junction bases with no gene match: 4. CDR1 is MNHNY, CDR2 SVGAGI, per germline (reference sequence). CDR3 sequence reads: CASSRTGSGANVLTF. The CDR3 region has the DNA TGTGCCAGCAGTCGGACAGGGTCCGGGGCCAACGTCCTGACTTTC.

The J gene is TRBJ1-2, the V gene TRBV12-3 or TRBV12-4, with a possible D match to TRBD1 (6 bases). There are 12 residues in the CDR3. V shed 5 bases and J shed 8 bases, with 12 bases lying between them. The CDR3 sequence: CASSEGQWGYTF. CDR3 coding DNA: TGTGCCAGCAGTGAAGGACAGTGGGGCTACACCTTC.

The CDR3, as DNA: TGTGCCAGCAGCGAGGTTGGATTTCTCTCAACTAATGAAAAACTGTTTTTT. Its translation: CASSEVGFLSTNEKLFF. The gene calls are TRBV27 and TRBJ1-4; D unclear. CDR3 length: 17 amino acids. V dropped 6 bases and J dropped 0 bases, with 17 bases sitting between them. Germline assignment: CDR1 MNHEY and CDR2 SMNVEV (reference sequence). Variable domain in full (rest from reference TRBV27 and TRBJ1-4): EAQVTQNPRYLITVTGKKLTVTCSQNMNHEYMSWYRQDPGLGLRQIYYSMNVEVTDKGDVPEGYKVSRKEKRNFPLILESPSPNQTSLYFCASSEVGFLSTNEKLFFGSGTQLSVL.

V gene TRBV2 combines with J gene TRBJ2-3; D is undetermined. V was cut by 9 bases and J by 4 bases, with 8 bases left in between. CDR1 and CDR2 (germline): SNHLY, FYNNEI. The CDR3 is 11 residues long. CDR3 nucleotide sequence: TGTGCCAGTTCTTTTGCAGATACGCAGTATTTT. Translating gives CASSFADTQYF.

The rearrangement links TRBV9 to TRBJ2-7; weak D call: TRBD1 (6 bases). The CDR3 runs to 15 residues. Germline V gene lookup returns CDR1 SGDLS and CDR2 YYNGEE. V was trimmed by 0 bases and J by 0 bases, leaving 10 bases between them. Here the CDR3 DNA reads TGTGCCAGCAGCGTAGGACAGGATAGCTCCTACGAGCAGTACTTC. Translation: CASSVGQDSSYEQYF.

The chain employs TRBV11-2 and TRBJ2-7, with D tentatively TRBD1 (6 bases). Germline V gene data show CDR1 as SGHAT and CDR2 as FQNNGV. The CDR3 covers 16 residues. The germline V and J ends were trimmed by 6 bases and 4 bases, with 22 bases remaining between them. This CDR3 is CASSEIRGQRIYEQYF. The CDR3 bases are TGTGCCAGCAGTGAAATCAGGGGCCAAAGGATTTACGAGCAGTACTTC.

This chain connects TRBV18 to TRBJ2-3; 9 bases are a match to TRBD2. Trimming cost V 3 bases and J 13 bases; bases outside gene matches: 5. CDR1 is KGHSH and CDR2 is LQKENI in the germline V gene. This CDR3 region has 12 residues. CDR3 amino acids: CASSPTGGGEYF. CDR3 coding DNA: TGTGCCAGCTCACCGACTGGCGGGGGGGAGTATTTT. Together with reference TRBV18 and TRBJ2-3, the CDR3 gives the full variable domain: NAGVMQNPRHLVRRRGQEARLRCSPMKGHSHVYWYRQLPEEGLKFMVYLQKENIIDESGMPKERFSAEFPKEGPSILRIQQVVRGDSAAYFCASSPTGGGEYFGPGTRLTVL.

CDR3: CASTIYGTGPGGYTF. The DNA for the CDR3 is TGTGCCAGTACCATCTATGGTACAGGGCCGGGGGGCTACACCTTC. The V call is TRBV19, the J call TRBJ1-2, with a tentative D call TRBD1 (6 bases). Germline V gene lookup returns CDR1 LNHDA and CDR2 SQIVND (reference sequence). CDR3 size: 15 residues. Trimming stripped 7 bases from V and 8 bases from J, with 23 bases between.

V is TRBV27 and J is TRBJ2-7; TRBD2 agrees at 7 bases. The CDR3 contains 15 residues. With 5 bases clipped from V and 2 bases from J, the junction kept 9 bases outside the gene matches. CDR1 is MNHEY and CDR2 is SMNVEV in the germline V gene (reference sequence). This CDR3 reads CASSPGTSAAYEQYF. CDR3 in DNA: TGTGCCAGCAGTCCAGGAACTAGCGCAGCCTACGAGCAGTACTTC.

The chain recombines TRBV6-5 with TRBJ1-5, with 8 bases fitting TRBD1. The CDR3 spans 13 residues. The trim removed 6 bases at V and 6 bases at J, leaving 4 bases unmatched. The germline V gene encodes CDR1 MNHEY and CDR2 SVGAGI. CDR3 sequence (DNA): TGTGCCAGCAGGGACAGGGAGGGTCAGCCCCAGCATTTT. This codes for CASRDREGQPQHF.

The chain recombines TRBV21-1 with TRBJ2-2; the table gives TRBD1 as D, unverified against the DNA. TRBV21-1 is a listed pseudogene. CDR3 length equals 15 residues. CDR3 sequence: CASGEDRPIGGELFF. CDR3 in DNA: TGTGCCAGCGGAGAGGACAGGCCCATCGGGGGGGAGCTGTTTTTT.

This clone was detected only once. Distinct nucleotide sequences in the sample also encode this CDR3. This chain links TRBV28 with TRBJ1-5, with TRBD1 matching over 9 bases. The CDR3 sequence is 15 residues long. V shed 2 bases, J shed 7 bases, and the junction held 6 bases outside the gene matches. From germline, CDR1 is MDHEN and CDR2 SYDVKM. The CDR3: CASSLGQGFRQPQHF. CDR3 nucleotides: TGTGCCAGCAGTTTAGGACAGGGGTTTCGGCAGCCCCAGCATTTT.

The chain couples TRBV7-9 to TRBJ2-2; D might be TRBD1 (5 bases). The CDR3 contains 16 residues. Germline CDR1 SEHNR, CDR2 FQNEAQ (reference sequence). The V and J ends lost 5 bases and 3 bases respectively, with 16 bases between them. The CDR3: CASSPPRARDTGELFF. DNA for the CDR3: TGTGCCAGCAGCCCCCCCAGGGCCCGTGACACCGGGGAGCTGTTTTTT.

The chain has TRBV12-3 or TRBV12-4 and TRBJ1-2; D might be TRBD1 (6 bases). This CDR3 comprises 12 residues. The V and J ends lost 5 bases and 6 bases respectively, with 10 bases between them. This CDR3 is CASSNDRHGYTF. The CDR3 bases are TGTGCCAGCAGTAACGACAGGCATGGCTACACCTTC.

The chain has TRBV7-2 and TRBJ1-3; TRBD1 matches 7 bases. Germline V gene lookup returns CDR1 SGHTA and CDR2 FQGNSA. J gave up 2 bases and V 1 base, and 2 bases lay outside the gene matches. This CDR3 region has 15 residues. Written as DNA, the CDR3 is TGTGCCAGCAGCTTAGGAGACAGGGCTGGAAACACCATATATTTT. Its protein is CASSLGDRAGNTIYF.

For the CDR3, the DNA is TGTGCCAGCAGCGTAGAAGCCTCAGGGTTGGATTACGAGCAGTACTTC. Amino acids: CASSVEASGLDYEQYF. The V and J genes are TRBV9 and TRBJ2-7, with a tentative D call TRBD1 (5 bases). CDR1 is SGDLS, CDR2 YYNGEE, per germline. The V end lost 0 bases, the J end lost 4 bases, and 17 bases lay between the germline ends. This CDR3 has 16 residues.

The V gene is TRBV2, the J gene TRBJ1-1; possibly TRBD1 for D (5 bases). Deletions cut 3 bases from V and 3 bases from J, with 11 bases between. Germline CDR1 reads SNHLY; CDR2 reads FYNNEI. The CDR3 contains 14 residues. CDR3 sequence (DNA): TGTGCCAGCAGTGAGCGGGGCAGGTACACTGAAGCTTTCTTT. Translation: CASSERGRYTEAFF.

The V call is TRBV6-2 or TRBV6-3, the J call TRBJ1-4; 7 bases match TRBD1. This CDR3 is built from 15 residues. Trimming took 6 bases from V and 5 from J; bases not matched to a gene: 9. Germline V lookup: CDR1 MNHEY, CDR2 SVGEGT. The CDR3 reads CASSTRTGQNEKLFF. The CDR3 nucleotides read TGTGCCAGCAGCACGCGGACAGGTCAGAATGAAAAACTGTTTTTT.

V and J are TRBV5-4 and TRBJ1-5; D not certain. V lost 4 bases to trimming and J lost 7 bases, with 12 bases between them. From germline, CDR1 is SGHNT and CDR2 YYREEE (reference sequence). CDR3 size: 13 residues. The CDR3: CASSTQGAQPQHF. In nucleotides, the CDR3 is TGTGCCAGCAGCACCCAAGGAGCCCAGCCCCAGCATTTT.

The chain couples TRBV19 to TRBJ2-1, with TRBD2 identical over 13 bases. Germline assignment: CDR1 LNHDA and CDR2 SQIVND (reference sequence). The length of the CDR3 is 17 residues. J lost 9 bases, V lost 4 bases, and 12 bases had no gene match. The CDR3 sequence is CASSTYGLAGVPVEQFF. CDR3 DNA sequence: TGTGCCAGTAGTACCTACGGACTAGCGGGAGTTCCGGTTGAGCAGTTCTTC.

The V call is TRBV5-1, the J call TRBJ2-7; the D gene is possibly TRBD1 (7 bases). This CDR3 region has 17 residues. Germline assignment: CDR1 SGHRS and CDR2 YFSETQ. Between the trimmed V and J ends, which lost 0 bases and 6 bases, there was a span of 22 bases. The CDR3 DNA reads TGCGCCAGCAGCTTGGCCTCCACGCAGGGGGGCACAGGCGAGCAGTACTTC. Amino acid sequence: CASSLASTQGGTGEQYF.